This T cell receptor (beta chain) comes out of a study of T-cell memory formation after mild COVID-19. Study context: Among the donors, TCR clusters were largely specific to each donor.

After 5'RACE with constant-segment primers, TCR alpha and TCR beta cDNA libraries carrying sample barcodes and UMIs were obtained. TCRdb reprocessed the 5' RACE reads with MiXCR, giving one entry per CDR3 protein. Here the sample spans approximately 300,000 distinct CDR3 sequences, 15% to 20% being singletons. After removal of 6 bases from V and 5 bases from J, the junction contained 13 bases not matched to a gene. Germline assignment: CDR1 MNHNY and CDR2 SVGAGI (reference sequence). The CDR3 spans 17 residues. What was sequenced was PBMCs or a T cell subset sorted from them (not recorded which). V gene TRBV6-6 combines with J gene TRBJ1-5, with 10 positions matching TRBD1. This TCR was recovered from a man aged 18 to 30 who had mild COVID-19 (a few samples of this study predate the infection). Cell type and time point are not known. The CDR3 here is CASRRNAGTGADQPQHF. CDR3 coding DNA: TGTGCCAGCAGGCGAAACGCCGGGACAGGGGCGGATCAGCCCCAGCATTTT.